This TCR beta chain was obtained from a study of post-analysis software for immune sequencing data. Study-wide context: Recorded subtypes: relapsing-remitting, secondary progressive, progressive-relapsing; some patients unannotated.

General observations from the study: Patients carried roughly five TRBV segments more frequently than controls did, and TRBV5-6, TRBV5-1 and TRBV20-1 were among them. The authors found that F measure strongly co-clustered same-batch samples. Those with multiple sclerosis, the patient group, showed significantly lower normalized Chao1 diversity than controls.

Turning to this clonotype: Its specificity is not known.

Presence of unique molecular identifiers characterized the TCR beta cDNA libraries. TCRdb re-analysed the PCR reads in MiXCR, keeping a single row per CDR3 protein. The top ten clones hold roughly 0.53% of a sample with some 690,000 distinct CDR3 sequences, about 27% of them seen once. Germline trimming cut 0 bases from V and 8 bases from J; bases unmatched to any gene: 9. The CDR3 consists of 16 residues. Germline-derived CDR1 and CDR2 are KGHDR and SFDVKD. Sample: blood. This clonotype was obtained from a girl between 10 and 17 years old with multiple sclerosis. J is TRBJ2-1 and V is TRBV24-1, with 7 nucleotides matching TRBD2. The CDR3 DNA sequence: TGTGCCACCAGTGATTTGGAAGCGGGAAGGCTCGATGAGCAGTTCTTC. This translates into CATSDLEAGRLDEQFF.